This section outlines one T cell receptor (beta chain) sequence together with its context. Healthy Russian Caucasian donors spanned ages about 6 to 100 years. CDR3 length: 14 residues. The germline V gene has CDR1 SNHLY and CDR2 FYNNEI. V gave up 7 bases and J gave up 1 base, with 11 bases separating them. Next came a second PCR, run for about 6 to 12 cycles, which used a sample-barcoded 5' primer along with a J-beta primer mix. TCRdb recomputed calls from the 5' RACE reads with MiXCR, one row per CDR3 protein. The sample holds some 780,000 distinct CDR3 sequences, approximately 53% seen once. The sample is drawn from a study of blood T cells in healthy people across ages. Study overall: About one barcoded beta molecule per two T cells was captured by template switching.

The sequence derives from a man aged 35-49 years in good health. The sample taken for sequencing was blood. The chain couples TRBV2 to TRBJ1-5; maybe TRBD1 (6 bases). This CDR3 reads CASTAGASNQPQHF. Written as DNA, the CDR3 is TGTGCCAGCACGGCGGGGGCAAGCAATCAGCCCCAGCATTTT. Full variable domain (missing parts from reference TRBV2 and TRBJ1-5): EPEVTQTPSHQVTQMGQEVILRCVPISNHLYFYWYRQILGQKVEFLVSFYNNEISEKSEIFDDQFSVERPDGSNFTLKIRSTKLEDSAMYFCASTAGASNQPQHFGDGTRLSIL.